This T cell receptor beta chain emerged from a study of control samples from healthy donors and cancer patients. The method was immunoSEQ multiplex PCR; TCRdb's version includes in-frame clones alone and lacks a portion of them. Among 90,000 to 100,000 clones listed, 79% were seen once. CDR1 and CDR2 from the germline V gene are MNHEY and SVGAGI. V was clipped by 6 bases and J by 1 base, with 6 bases between them. The CDR3 covers 12 residues. Sequenced input: blood. This chain joins TRBV6-5 and TRBJ1-1; no clear D gene. The receptor comes from a woman aged 25 to 39 in good health. CDR3 DNA sequence: TGTGCCAGCAGACGGCCGAACACTGAAGCTTTCTTT. Translating it yields CASRRPNTEAFF.